This TCR beta chain is from a study of blood T cell repertoires in COVID-19. Authors' analysis steps: Cell counts per sample came from amplifying reference gene primers. The data were produced by immunoSEQ multiplex PCR, yet TCRdb's version contains in-frame clones alone and is incomplete. V and J calls and clone size are copied from that table; D and trimming were computed from the DNA. The repertoire consists of fewer than 250,000 clones, with 80% to 90% occurring once and the leading ten covering roughly 8%. The germline V gene encodes CDR1 MNHEY and CDR2 SVGAGI. J lost 6 bases, V lost 7 bases, and 9 bases had no gene match. This CDR3 contains 15 residues.

The receptor comes from a woman aged 45-59 years with active or convalescent COVID-19. The rearrangement uses TRBV6-5 and TRBJ1-5; 10 bases are a match to TRBD1. Sequenced sample: peripheral blood. The CDR3 DNA sequence: TGTGCCAGCAACCGCGGACAGGGGGGACGTCAGCCCCAGCATTTT. It specifies CASNRGQGGRQPQHF.